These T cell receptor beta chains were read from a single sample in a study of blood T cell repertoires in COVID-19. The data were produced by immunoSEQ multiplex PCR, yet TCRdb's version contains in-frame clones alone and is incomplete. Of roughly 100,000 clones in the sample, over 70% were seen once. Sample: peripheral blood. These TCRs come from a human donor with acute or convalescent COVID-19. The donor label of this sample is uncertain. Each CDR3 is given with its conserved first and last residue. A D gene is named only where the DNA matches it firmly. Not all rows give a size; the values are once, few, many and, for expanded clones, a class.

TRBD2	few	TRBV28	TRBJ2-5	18	TGTGCCAGCAGTTTATGGGTTAGCGGGGGGTTAGACCAAGAGACCCAGTACTTC	CASSLWVSGGLDQETQYF
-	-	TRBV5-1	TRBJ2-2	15	TGCGCCAGCAGCTTGGGTCTCGCGAACACCGGGGAGCTGTTTTTT	CASSLGLANTGELFF
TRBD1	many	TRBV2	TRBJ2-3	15	TGTGCCAGCAGTACCGGGACAGGGGGGACAGATACGCAGTATTTT	CASSTGTGGTDTQYF
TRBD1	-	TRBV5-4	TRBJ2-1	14	TGTGCCAGCAGCCCGAACAGGGGCGGCAATGAGCAGTTCTTC	CASSPNRGGNEQFF
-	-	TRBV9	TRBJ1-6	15	TGTGCCAGCAGCCCAAGACAAGACTATAATTCACCCCTCCACTTT	CASSPRQDYNSPLHF
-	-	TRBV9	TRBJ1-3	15	TGTGCCAGCAGCGGGAGCGTCAGGGCCGGAAACACCATATATTTT	CASSGSVRAGNTIYF
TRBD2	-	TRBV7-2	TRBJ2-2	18	TGTGCCAGCAGCTTATTTAGCGGGGGGGCCTCGGGCACCGGGGAGCTGTTTTTT	CASSLFSGGASGTGELFF
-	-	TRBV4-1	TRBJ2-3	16	TGCGCCAGCAGCCAAGTAGGAGGGGCGTACACAGATACGCAGTATTTT	CASSQVGGAYTDTQYF
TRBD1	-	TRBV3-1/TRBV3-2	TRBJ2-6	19	TGTGCCAGCAGCCAAAGGTGGGGCAGGGGGAGCTCTGGGGCCAACGTCCTGACTTTC	CASSQRWGRGSSGANVLTF
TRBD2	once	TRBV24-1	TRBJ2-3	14	TGTGCCACCAGTGGGGGGGGGAAGGCAGATACGCAGTATTTT	CATSGGGKADTQYF
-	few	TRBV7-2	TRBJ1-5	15	TGTGCCAGCAGCTTGGAGGGATATAGCAATCAGCCCCAGCATTTT	CASSLEGYSNQPQHF
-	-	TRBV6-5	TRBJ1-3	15	TGTGCCAGCAGTTACATAGGGGCCGGTGGAAACACCATATATTTT	CASSYIGAGGNTIYF
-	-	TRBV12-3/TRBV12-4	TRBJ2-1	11	TGTGCCAGCAGAGACAACAATGAGCAGTTCTTC	CASRDNNEQFF
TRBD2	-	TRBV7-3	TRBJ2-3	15	TGTGCCAGCACAAAAGCGGGGGGCCACACAGATACGCAGTATTTT	CASTKAGGHTDTQYF
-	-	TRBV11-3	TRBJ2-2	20	TGTGCCAGCAGCTCCACCCCCCGCTGGGGAGGGGGGACAAACACCGGGGAGCTGTTTTTT	CASSSTPRWGGGTNTGELFF
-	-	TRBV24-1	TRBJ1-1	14	TGTGCCACCAGGACTAGGCAGAAGAACACTGAAGCTTTCTTT	CATRTRQKNTEAFF
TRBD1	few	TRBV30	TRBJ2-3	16	TGTGCCTGGAGTGTGGGACAGGTAATTGGCACAGATACGCAGTATTTT	CAWSVGQVIGTDTQYF
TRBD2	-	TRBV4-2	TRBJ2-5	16	TGTGCCAGCAGCCCCGCCGGGAGCGGGGGGGATGAGACCCAGTACTTC	CASSPAGSGGDETQYF
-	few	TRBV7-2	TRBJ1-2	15	TGTGCCAGCAGCCCACGGGAAGGGCTGGGCTATGGCTACACCTTC	CASSPREGLGYGYTF
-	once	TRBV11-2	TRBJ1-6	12	TGTGCCAGCAGCCACAGAAATTCACCCCTCCACTTT	CASSHRNSPLHF
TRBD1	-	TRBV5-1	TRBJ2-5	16	TGCGCCAGCAGCTTGGAGGGACAGGGGAGGGAAGAGACCCAGTACTTC	CASSLEGQGREETQYF
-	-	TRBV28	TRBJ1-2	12	TGTGCCAGCAGTCAGACAGAGAATGGCTACACCTTC	CASSQTENGYTF
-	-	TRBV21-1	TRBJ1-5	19	TGTGCCAGCAGAAAGGGATGGTCCCCGGGACAGGGGGTTCATCAGCCCCAGCATTTT	CASRKGWSPGQGVHQPQHF